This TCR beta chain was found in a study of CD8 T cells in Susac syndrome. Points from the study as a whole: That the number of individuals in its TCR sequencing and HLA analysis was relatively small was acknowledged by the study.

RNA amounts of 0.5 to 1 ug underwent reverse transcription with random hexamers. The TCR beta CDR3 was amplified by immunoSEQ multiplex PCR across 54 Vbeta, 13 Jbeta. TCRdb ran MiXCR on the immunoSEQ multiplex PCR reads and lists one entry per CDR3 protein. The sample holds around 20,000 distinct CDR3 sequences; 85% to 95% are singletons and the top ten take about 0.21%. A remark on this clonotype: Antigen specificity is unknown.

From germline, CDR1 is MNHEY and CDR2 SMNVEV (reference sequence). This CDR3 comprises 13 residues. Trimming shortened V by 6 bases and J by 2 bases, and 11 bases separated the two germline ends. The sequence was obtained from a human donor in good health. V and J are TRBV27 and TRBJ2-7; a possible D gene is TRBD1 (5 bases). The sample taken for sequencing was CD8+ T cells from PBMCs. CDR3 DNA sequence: TGTGCCAGCAGCTCGACAGTCCCCTACGAGCAGTACTTC. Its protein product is CASSSTVPYEQYF.